This TCR beta chain is drawn from a study of human T cells and chemical hapten exposure. The time point: patch test 2, 6 weeks after DPC sensitization. Treatment denoted: therapeutic diphenylcyclopropenone sensitization with weekly scalp DPC. Between the trimmed V and J ends, which lost 6 bases and 7 bases, there was a span of 16 bases. Germline values: CDR1 SGHRS, CDR2 YFSETQ. The CDR3 totals 13 residues. TCRdb re-called the RACE reads through MiXCR, storing one row per CDR3 protein. The sample lists a few hundred thousand distinct CDR3 sequences, 6% to 7% occurring once. This clonotype has a handful of counts.

The sample here was whole blood, taken in connection with sensitization to the hapten diphenylcyclopropenone (DPC). This sequence was found in a woman younger than 35 with alopecia areata. Some clones in this sample may be carry-over from other donors' samples. This chain links TRBV5-1 with TRBJ1-1, with D possibly being TRBD1 (5 bases). CDR3 coding DNA: TGCGCCAGCACTGCGCAGGGAAATGATGAAGCTTTCTTT. Its protein product is CASTAQGNDEAFF.